This T cell receptor beta chain was recovered during a study of brain T cells in children with intractable seizures. Measured with immunoSEQ multiplex PCR; TCRdb has only the in-frame clones, and not every one. The top ten clones hold roughly 6% of a sample with 300,000 to 400,000 clones, about 94% of them seen once. This CDR3 contains 16 residues. With 1 base clipped from V and 1 base from J, the junction kept 6 bases outside the gene matches. The germline V gene encodes CDR1 SGHRS and CDR2 YFSETQ. Worth noting for this clone: Its specificity is not known.

Regarding the study as a whole: Pre-surgery blood may have been undersampled, hiding some clones. Only CDR3 sequence similarity suggested viral specificity, without known HCMV serostatus.

Time point denoted: blood from clinic visit 5 months post-surgery; TSC patient then seizure free. Sequencing was limited to surgery cases with top T cell transcript signatures in brain tissue. Patients received at least one anti-epileptic drug before surgery. The origin of this receptor is a boy under three years old with tuberous sclerosis and intractable seizures. V and J are TRBV5-1 and TRBJ2-7; TRBD1 aligns across 9 bases. This material consisted of peripheral blood, taken 4 to 5 months after surgery. This CDR3 reads CASSLRDRAASYEQYF. CDR3 DNA: TGCGCCAGCAGCTTGCGGGACAGGGCCGCGTCCTACGAGCAGTACTTC.